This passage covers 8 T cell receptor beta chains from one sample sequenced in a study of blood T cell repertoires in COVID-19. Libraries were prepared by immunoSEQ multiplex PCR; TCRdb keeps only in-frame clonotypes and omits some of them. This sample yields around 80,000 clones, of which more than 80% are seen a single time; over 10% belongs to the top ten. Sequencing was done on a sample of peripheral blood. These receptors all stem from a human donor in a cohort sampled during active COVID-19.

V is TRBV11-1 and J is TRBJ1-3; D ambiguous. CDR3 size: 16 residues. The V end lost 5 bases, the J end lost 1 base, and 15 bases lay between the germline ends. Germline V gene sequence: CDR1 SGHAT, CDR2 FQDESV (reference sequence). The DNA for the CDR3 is TGTGCCAGCAGCCCCATACAGACCTCGTCTGGAAACACCATATATTTT. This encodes CASSPIQTSSGNTIYF.

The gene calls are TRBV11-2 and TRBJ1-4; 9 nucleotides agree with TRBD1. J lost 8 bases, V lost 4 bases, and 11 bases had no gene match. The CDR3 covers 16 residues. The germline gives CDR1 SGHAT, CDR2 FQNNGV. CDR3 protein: CASSSRDRAGREKLFF. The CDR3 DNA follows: TGTGCCAGCAGCTCCCGGGACAGGGCGGGGAGGGAAAAACTGTTTTTT. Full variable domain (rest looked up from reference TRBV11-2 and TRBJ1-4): EAGVAQSPRYKIIEKRQSVAFWCNPISGHATLYWYQQILGQGPKLLIQFQNNGVVDDSQLPKDRFSAERLKGVDSTLKIQPAKLEDSAVYLCASSSRDRAGREKLFFGSGTQLSVL.

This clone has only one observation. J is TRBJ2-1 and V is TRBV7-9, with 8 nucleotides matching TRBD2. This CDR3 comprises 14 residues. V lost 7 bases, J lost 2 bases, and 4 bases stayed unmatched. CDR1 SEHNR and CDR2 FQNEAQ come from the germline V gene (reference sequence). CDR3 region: CASNSGGAYNEQFF. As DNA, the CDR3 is TGTGCCAGCAATTCCGGGGGGGCCTACAATGAGCAGTTCTTC.

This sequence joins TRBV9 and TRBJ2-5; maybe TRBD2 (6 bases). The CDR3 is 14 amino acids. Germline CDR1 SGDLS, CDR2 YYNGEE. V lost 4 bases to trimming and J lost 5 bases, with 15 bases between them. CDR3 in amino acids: CASSPRRGAETQYF. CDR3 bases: TGTGCCAGCAGCCCTCGGCGGGGTGCGGAGACCCAGTACTTC.

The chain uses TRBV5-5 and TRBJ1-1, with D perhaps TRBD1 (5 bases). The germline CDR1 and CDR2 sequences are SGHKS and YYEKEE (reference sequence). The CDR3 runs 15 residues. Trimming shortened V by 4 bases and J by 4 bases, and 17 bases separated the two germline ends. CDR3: CASSTSGGSATEAFF. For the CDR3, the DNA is TGTGCCAGCAGCACCTCGGGGGGGTCCGCCACTGAAGCTTTCTTT.

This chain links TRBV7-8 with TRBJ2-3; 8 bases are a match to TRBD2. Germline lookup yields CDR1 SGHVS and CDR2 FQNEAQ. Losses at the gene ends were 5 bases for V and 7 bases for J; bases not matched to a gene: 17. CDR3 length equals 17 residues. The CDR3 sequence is CASSGKFTSGSVHTQYF. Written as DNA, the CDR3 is TGTGCCAGCAGCGGCAAATTTACTAGCGGCTCCGTACATACGCAGTATTTT.

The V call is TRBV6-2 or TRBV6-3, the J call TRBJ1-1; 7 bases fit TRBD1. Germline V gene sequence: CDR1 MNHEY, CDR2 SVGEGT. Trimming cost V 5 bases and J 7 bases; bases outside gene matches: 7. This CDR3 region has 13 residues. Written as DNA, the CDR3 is TGTGCCAGCAGTCAGGACAGGCCTCATGAAGCTTTCTTT. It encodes CASSQDRPHEAFF.

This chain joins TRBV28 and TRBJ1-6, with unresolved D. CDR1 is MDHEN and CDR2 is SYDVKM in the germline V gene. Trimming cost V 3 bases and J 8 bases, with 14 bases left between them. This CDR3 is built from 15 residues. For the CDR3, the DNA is TGTGCCAGCAGTTTGGGTCCGGGTAAGGATTCACCCCTCCACTTT. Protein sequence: CASSLGPGKDSPLHF.